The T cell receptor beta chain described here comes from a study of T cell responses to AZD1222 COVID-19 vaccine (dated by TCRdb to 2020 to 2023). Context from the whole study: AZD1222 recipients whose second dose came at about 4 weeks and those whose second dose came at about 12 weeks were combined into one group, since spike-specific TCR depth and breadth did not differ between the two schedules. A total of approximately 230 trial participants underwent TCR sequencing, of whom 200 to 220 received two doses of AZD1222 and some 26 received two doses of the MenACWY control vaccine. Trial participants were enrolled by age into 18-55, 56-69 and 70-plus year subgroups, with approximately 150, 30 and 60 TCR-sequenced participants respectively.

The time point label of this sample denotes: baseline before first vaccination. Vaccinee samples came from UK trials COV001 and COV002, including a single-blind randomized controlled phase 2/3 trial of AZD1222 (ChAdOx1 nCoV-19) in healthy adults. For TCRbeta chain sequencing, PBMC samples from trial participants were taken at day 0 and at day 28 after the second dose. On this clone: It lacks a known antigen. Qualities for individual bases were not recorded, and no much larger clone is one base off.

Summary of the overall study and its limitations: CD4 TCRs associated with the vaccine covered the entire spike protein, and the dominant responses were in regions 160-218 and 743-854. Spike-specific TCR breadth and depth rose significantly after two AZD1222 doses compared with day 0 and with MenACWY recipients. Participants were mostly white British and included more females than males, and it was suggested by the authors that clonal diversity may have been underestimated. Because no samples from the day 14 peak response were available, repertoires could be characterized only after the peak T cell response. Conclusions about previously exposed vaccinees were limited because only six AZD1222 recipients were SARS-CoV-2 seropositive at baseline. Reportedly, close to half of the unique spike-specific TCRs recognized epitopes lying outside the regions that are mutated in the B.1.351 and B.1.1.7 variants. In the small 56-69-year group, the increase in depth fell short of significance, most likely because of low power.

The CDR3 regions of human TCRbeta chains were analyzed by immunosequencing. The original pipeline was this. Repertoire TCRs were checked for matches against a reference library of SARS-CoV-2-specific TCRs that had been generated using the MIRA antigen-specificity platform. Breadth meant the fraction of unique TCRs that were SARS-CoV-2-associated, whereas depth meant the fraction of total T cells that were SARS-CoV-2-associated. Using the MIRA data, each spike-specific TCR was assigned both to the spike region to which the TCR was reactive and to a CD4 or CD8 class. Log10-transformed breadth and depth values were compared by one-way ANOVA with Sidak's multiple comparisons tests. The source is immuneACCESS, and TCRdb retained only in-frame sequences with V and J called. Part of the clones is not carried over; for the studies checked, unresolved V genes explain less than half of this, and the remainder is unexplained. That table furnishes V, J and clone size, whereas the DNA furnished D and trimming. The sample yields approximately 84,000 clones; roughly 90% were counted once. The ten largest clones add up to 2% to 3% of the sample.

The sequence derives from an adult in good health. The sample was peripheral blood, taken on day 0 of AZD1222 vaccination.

The sequenced DNA: TGTGCCAGCAGTTTATTGCTTATCGAAAAACTGTTTTTT. It specifies CASSLLLIEKLFF. The V and J segments used are TRBV27 and TRBJ1-4, with the D segment identity uncertain. Trimming at the junction amounts to 1 base on V and 8 bases on J, and the germline ends lie 8 bases apart. The CDR3 runs 13 residues from the cysteine to the phenylalanine. Only the CDR3 DNA is retained, 39 bases long and in frame from the first base. Based on the germline V gene (reference sequence), the CDR1 and CDR2 sequences are MNHEY and SMNVEV.